This TCR beta chain was sequenced in a study of T cell responses to AZD1222 COVID-19 vaccine. Overall study results and limits: Nearly half of spike-specific TCRs reportedly target unmutated variant regions. Recipients of AZD1222 seropositive at baseline numbered only 5 to 7. The donors showed a predominance of white British ancestry and of females, with possible underestimation of clonal diversity.

As for this clone: Its specificity is not known.

Germline V lookup: CDR1 SGHVS, CDR2 FQNEAQ. There are 15 residues in the CDR3. V shed 5 bases and J shed 1 base, with 14 bases lying between them. Measured with immunoSEQ multiplex PCR; TCRdb has only the in-frame clones, and not every one. The data contain about 130,000 clones, approximately 90% of them seen just once; the ten biggest clones take up 1.9%. The chain joins TRBV7-8 to TRBJ1-1, with D possibly being TRBD1 (5 bases). This clonotype was sampled from an adult in good health. Source: peripheral blood, taken on day 0 of AZD1222 vaccination. As DNA, the CDR3 is TGTGCCAGCAGCCACCTCGGGACCGGGAACACTGAAGCTTTCTTT. Its translation is CASSHLGTGNTEAFF.